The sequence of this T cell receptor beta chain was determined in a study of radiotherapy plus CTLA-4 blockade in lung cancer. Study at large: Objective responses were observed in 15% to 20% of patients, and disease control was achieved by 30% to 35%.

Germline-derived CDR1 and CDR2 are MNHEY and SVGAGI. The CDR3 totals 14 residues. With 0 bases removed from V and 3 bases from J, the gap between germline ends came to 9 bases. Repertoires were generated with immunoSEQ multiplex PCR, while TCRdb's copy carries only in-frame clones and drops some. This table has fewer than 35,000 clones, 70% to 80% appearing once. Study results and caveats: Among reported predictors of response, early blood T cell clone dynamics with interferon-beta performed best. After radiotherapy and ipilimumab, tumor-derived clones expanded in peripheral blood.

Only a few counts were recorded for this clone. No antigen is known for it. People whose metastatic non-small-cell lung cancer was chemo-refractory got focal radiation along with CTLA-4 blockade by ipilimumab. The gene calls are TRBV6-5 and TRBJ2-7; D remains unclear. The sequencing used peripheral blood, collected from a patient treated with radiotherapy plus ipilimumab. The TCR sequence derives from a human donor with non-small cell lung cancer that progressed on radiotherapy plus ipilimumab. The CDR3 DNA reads TGTGCCAGCAGTTACTCGACAAGGAGCTACGAGCAGTACTTC. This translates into CASSYSTRSYEQYF.